This TCR beta chain was profiled in a study of OX40 agonist ivuxolimab in advanced cancers. The study sampled blood at baseline, cycle 4 day 1, and cycle 7 day 1. The protocol was immunoSEQ multiplex PCR, while the TCRdb copy is restricted to in-frame clones and leaves out a portion. Among over 55,000 clones, 80% to 85% were seen once, and the ten largest hold about 0.72%. This material consisted of CD4+ or CD8+ T cells sorted from blood, taken in a trial of the OX40 agonist ivuxolimab. This clonotype originated in an adult with an advanced solid tumor such as melanoma, head and neck, liver or kidney cancer.

CDR3 DNA sequence: TGTGCCTGGAGTCCCGGACTAGCTAAGGATACGCAGTATTTT. This encodes CAWSPGLAKDTQYF. This chain links TRBV30 with TRBJ2-3; 8 nucleotides align to TRBD2. V was clipped by 2 bases and J by 6 bases; unmatched bases: 7. This CDR3 is 14 amino acids long. Per the germline V gene, CDR1 is GTSNPN and CDR2 is SVGIG (reference sequence). The full variable domain, rest sourced from reference TRBV30 and TRBJ2-3, is SQTIHQWPATLVQPVGSPLSLECTVEGTSNPNLYWYRQAAGRGLQLLFYSVGIGQISSEVPQNLSASRPQDRQFILSSKKLLLSDSGFYLCAWSPGLAKDTQYFGPGTRLTVL.